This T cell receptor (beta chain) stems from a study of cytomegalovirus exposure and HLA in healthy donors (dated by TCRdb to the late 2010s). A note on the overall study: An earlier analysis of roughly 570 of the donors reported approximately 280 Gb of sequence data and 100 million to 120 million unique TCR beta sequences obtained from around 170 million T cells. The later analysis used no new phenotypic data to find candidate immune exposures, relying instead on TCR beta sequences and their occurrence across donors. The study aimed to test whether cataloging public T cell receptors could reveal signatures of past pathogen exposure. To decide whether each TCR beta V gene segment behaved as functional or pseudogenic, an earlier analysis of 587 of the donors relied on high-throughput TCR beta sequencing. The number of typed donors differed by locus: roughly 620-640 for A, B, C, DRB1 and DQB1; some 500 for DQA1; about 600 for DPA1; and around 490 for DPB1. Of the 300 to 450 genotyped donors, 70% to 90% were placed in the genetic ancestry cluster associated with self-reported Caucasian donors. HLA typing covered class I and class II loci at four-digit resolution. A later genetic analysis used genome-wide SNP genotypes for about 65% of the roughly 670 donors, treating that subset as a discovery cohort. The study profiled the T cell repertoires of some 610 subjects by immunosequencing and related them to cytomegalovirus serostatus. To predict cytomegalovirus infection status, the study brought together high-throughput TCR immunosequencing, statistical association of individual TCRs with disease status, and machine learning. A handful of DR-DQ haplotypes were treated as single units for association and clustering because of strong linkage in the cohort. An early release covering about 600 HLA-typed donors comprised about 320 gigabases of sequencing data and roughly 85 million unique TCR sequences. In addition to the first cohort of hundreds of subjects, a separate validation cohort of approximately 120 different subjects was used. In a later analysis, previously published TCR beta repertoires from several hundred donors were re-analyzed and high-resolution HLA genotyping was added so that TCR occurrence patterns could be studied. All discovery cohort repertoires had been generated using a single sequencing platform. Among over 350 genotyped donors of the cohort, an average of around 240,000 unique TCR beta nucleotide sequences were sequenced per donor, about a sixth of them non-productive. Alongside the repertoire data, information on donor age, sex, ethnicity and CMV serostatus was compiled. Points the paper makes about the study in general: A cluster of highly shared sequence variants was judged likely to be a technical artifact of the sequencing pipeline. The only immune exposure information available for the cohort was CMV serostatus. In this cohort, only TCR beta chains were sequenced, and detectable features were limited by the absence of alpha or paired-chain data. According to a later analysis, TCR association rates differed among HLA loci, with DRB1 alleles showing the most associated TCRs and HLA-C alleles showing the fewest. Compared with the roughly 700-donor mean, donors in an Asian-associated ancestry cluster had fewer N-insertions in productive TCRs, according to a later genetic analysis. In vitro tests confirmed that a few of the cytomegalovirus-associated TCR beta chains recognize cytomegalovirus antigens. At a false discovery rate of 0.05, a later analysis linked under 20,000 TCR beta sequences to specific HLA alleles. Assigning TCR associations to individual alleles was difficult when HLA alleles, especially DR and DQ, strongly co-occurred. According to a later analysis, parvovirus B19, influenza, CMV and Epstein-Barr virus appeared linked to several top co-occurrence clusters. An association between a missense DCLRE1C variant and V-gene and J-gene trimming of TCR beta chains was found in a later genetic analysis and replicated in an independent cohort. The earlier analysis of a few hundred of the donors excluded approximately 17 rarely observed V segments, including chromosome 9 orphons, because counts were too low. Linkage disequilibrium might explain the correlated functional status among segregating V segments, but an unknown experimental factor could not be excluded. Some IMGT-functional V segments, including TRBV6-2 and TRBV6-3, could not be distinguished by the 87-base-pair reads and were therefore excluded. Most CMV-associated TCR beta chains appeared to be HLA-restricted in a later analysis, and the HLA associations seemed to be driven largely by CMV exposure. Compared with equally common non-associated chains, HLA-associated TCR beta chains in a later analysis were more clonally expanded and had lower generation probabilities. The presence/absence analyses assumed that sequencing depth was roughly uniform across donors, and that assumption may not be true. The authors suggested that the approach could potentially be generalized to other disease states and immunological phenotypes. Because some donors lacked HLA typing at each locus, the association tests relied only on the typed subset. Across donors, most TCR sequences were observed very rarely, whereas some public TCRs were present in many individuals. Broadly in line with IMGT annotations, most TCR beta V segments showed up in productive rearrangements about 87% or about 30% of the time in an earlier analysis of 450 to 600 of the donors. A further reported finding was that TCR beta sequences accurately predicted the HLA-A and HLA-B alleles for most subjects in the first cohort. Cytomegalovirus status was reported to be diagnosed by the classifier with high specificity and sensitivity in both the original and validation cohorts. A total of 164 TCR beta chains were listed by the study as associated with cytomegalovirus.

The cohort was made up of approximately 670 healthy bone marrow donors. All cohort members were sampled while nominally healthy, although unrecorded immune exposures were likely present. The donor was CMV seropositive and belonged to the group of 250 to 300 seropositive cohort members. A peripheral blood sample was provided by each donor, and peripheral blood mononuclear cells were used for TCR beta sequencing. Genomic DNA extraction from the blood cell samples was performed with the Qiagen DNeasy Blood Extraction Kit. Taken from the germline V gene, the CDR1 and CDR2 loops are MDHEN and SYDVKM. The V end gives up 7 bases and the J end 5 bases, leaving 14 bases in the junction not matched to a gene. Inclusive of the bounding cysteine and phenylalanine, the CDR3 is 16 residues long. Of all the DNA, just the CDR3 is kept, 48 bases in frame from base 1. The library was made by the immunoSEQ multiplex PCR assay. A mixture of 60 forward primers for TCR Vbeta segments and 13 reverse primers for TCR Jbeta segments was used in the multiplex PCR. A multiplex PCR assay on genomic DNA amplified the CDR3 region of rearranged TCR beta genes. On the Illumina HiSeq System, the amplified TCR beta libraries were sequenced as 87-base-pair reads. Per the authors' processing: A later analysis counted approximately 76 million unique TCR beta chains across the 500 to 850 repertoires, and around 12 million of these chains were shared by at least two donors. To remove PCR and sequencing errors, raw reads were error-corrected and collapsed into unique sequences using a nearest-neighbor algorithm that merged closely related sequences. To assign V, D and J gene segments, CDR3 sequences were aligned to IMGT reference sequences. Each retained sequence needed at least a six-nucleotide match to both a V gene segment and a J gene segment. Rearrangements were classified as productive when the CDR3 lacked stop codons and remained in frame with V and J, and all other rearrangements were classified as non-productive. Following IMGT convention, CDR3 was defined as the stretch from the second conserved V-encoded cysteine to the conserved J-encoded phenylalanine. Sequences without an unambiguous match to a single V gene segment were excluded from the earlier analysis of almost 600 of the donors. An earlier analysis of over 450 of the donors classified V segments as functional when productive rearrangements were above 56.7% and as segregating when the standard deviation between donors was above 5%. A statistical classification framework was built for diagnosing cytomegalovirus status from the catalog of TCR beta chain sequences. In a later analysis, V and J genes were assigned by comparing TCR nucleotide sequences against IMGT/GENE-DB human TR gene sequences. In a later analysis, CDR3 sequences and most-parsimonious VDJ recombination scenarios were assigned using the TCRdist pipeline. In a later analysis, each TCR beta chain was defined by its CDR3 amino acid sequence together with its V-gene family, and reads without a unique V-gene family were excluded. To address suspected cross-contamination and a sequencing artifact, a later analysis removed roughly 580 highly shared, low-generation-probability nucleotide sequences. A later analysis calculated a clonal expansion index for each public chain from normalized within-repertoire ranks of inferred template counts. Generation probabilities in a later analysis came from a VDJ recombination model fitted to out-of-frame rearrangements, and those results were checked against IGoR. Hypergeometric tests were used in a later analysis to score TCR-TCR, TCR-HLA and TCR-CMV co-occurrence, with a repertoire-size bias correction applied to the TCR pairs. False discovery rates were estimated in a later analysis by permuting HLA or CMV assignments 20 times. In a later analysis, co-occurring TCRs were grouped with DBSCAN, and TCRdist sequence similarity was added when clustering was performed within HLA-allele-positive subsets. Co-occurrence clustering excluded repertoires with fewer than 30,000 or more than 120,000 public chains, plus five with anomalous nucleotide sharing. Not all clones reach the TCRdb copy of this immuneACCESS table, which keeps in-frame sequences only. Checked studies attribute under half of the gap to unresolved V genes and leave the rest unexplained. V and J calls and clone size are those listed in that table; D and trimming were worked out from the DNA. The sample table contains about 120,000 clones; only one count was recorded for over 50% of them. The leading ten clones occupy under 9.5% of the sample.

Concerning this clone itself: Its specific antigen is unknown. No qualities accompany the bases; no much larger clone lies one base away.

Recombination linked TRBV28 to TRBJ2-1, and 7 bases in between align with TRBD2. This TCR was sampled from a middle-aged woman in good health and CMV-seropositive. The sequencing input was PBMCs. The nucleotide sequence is TGTGCCAGCACCCTTGTTGGGCGGGGGATCCACAATGAGCAGTTCTTC. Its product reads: CASTLVGRGIHNEQFF.